The sequence of this T cell receptor beta chain was determined in a study of T cells in Graves' hyperthyroidism and ophthalmopathy. Turning to the study itself: Peripheral blood samples were taken at initial diagnosis, prior to any treatment. Points from the study as a whole: Through a model of 13 V-J features, ophthalmopathy was separated from stable hyperthyroidism.

This clonotype was recorded at least ten times. As yet, its antigen is unknown. The V and J ends lost 6 bases and 7 bases, in that order; junction bases with no gene match: 8. CDR3 length equals 12 residues. CDR1 and CDR2 from the germline V gene are DFQATT and SNEGSKA (reference sequence). RNA transcripts gave rise to amplified TCR beta CDR3 regions. In the first-round RT-PCR of the TCR CDR3, the HTBI primer set was used. In TCRdb, the multiplex PCR reads were re-called with MiXCR into one record per CDR3 protein. The sample shows approximately 410,000 distinct CDR3 sequences, approximately 13% of them seen only once.

The chain is built from TRBV20-1 and TRBJ2-5; 7 nucleotides align to TRBD2. This TCR derives from a woman aged 18-29 years with Graves' hyperthyroidism. What was sequenced was blood. The CDR3 loop is CSAAGTKGTQYF. For the CDR3, the DNA is TGCAGTGCCGCCGGGACTAAGGGGACCCAGTACTTC.